These 30 T cell receptor beta chains share one sample of origin, sequenced in a study of identical twins (TCRdb year 2016). Library preparation employed 5' RACE. The instrument was an Illumina HiSeq 2000. TCRdb redid the processing of the public reads, applying fastp at Q25 and MiXCR, and retained in-frame beta chains. CDR3 protein sequences are deduplicated, and each keeps its most common genes and DNA. The sample profile shows about 700,000 distinct CDR3 sequences; 6% to 6.5% of them were found once. Clones ranked in the top ten supply 1.5% to 2% of the sample. The specimen sequenced was naive T cells sorted from blood. Interpreted using the paper, the cell subset or site label stands for: cells isolated with a human naive T-cell isolation kit. Source of these receptors: a man younger than 35 in good health.

The sample holds many counts of this clonotype. V is TRBV12-3 or TRBV12-4 and J is TRBJ1-1; D remains unclear. This CDR3 is 10 amino acids long. The V gene lost 7 bases and the J gene lost 6 bases, with 6 bases spanning the gap. The CDR3 here is CASIGSEAFF. The CDR3 coding sequence is TGTGCCAGCATCGGTTCTGAAGCTTTCTTT.

This clonotype showed up many times. The chain employs TRBV20-1 and TRBJ2-1, with TRBD1 matching over 7 bases. CDR3 length: 14 amino acids. CDR1 DFQATT and CDR2 SNEGSKA come from the germline V gene (reference sequence). J was trimmed by 10 bases and V by 2 bases; bases with no gene match: 11. CDR3 loop: CSARQGGARSEQFF. In DNA, the CDR3 is TGCAGTGCTAGACAAGGGGGCGCAAGGTCCGAGCAGTTCTTC.

The chain recombines TRBV19 with TRBJ2-5, with a tentative D call TRBD2 (5 bases). Germline V gene data show CDR1 as LNHDA and CDR2 as SQIVND (reference sequence). The ends were cut back, 6 bases at V and 3 bases at J, with 11 bases in the middle. The CDR3 sequence is 13 residues long. CDR3 sequence reads: CASRSADKETQYF. DNA of the CDR3: TGTGCCAGTAGGTCAGCGGATAAAGAGACCCAGTACTTC.

This clonotype was counted a few times. The gene calls are TRBV7-9 and TRBJ2-5; tentative D call: TRBD1 (6 bases). The CDR3 sequence is 14 residues long. V was shortened by 0 bases and J by 9 bases, with 14 bases between the two germline ends. Germline V gene lookup returns CDR1 SEHNR and CDR2 FQNEAQ (reference sequence). The chain's CDR3 is CASSLARGWQPQYF. In DNA, the CDR3 is TGTGCCAGCAGCTTAGCGAGGGGGTGGCAACCCCAGTACTTC.

Remarks on this clonotype: The conserved closing phenylalanine or tryptophan is absent in this CDR3, likely reflecting a read error. For the CDR3, the DNA is TGCAGCGTTGGAGGGAGCAATGAGCAGTTCTCC. Its protein product is CSVGGSNEQFS. The V gene is TRBV29-1, the J gene TRBJ2-1; D may be TRBD2 (5 bases). Germline CDR1 reads SQVTM; CDR2 reads ANQGSEA. The CDR3 runs 11 residues. V was clipped by 4 bases and J by 6 bases, with 7 bases between them.

The J gene is TRBJ2-1, the V gene TRBV4-3; 9 bases fit TRBD2. The J segment lost 5 bases and the V segment lost 0 bases, leaving 8 bases of the junction unmatched. In germline, CDR1 is LGHNA, CDR2 YSLEER. The length of the CDR3 is 17 residues. CDR3 region: CASSQDGVSGSHNEQFF. The CDR3 DNA sequence: TGCGCCAGCAGCCAAGATGGGGTTAGCGGGAGCCACAATGAGCAGTTCTTC.

The V and J genes are TRBV27 and TRBJ1-5, with D perhaps matching TRBD1 (5 bases). V was cut by 3 bases and J by 0 bases, with 24 bases left in between. Germline CDR1 is MNHEY and CDR2 is SMNVEV (reference sequence). The CDR3 spans 20 residues. CDR3 loop: CASSFSPGQGMPYSNQPQHF. As DNA, the CDR3 is TGTGCCAGCAGTTTTTCCCCGGGGCAAGGGATGCCTTATAGCAATCAGCCCCAGCATTTT.

This clonotype was detected many times. The rearrangement joins TRBV12-3 or TRBV12-4 to TRBJ1-1; D ambiguous. The CDR3 loop spans 12 amino acids. Trimming stripped 5 bases from V and 1 base from J, with 5 bases between. The DNA of the CDR3 is TGTGCCAGCAGTCGCCCGAACACTGAAGCTTTCTTT. It yields the protein CASSRPNTEAFF.

The table lists this clonotype with many counts. This chain connects TRBV12-3 or TRBV12-4 to TRBJ1-2; no reliable D call. CDR3 length: 11 residues. Deletions cut 5 bases from V and 4 bases from J, with 5 bases between. CDR3 loop: CASSNTYGYTF. CDR3 nucleotide sequence: TGTGCCAGCAGTAACACCTATGGCTACACCTTC.

This clonotype has a count of ten or more. The CDR3 region has the DNA TGTGCCAGCAGTCAGGATGGGGGGTACACAGATACGCAGTATTTT. It translates to CASSQDGGYTDTQYF. The chain joins TRBV6-4 to TRBJ2-3; the D gene is possibly TRBD2 (6 bases). V dropped 5 bases and J dropped 2 bases, with 14 bases sitting between them. From germline, CDR1 is MRHNA and CDR2 SNTAGT. This CDR3 has 15 amino acids.

In this sample, this clonotype turned up many times. J is TRBJ2-3 and V is TRBV20-1; 10 bases map to TRBD2. V trimming: 5 bases; J trimming: 0 bases; junction bases outside the gene matches: 8. From germline, CDR1 is DFQATT and CDR2 SNEGSKA (reference sequence). This CDR3 contains 16 residues. The CDR3 bases are TGCAGTGCTTGGGCTACTAGCGGGACCAGCACAGATACGCAGTATTTT. Translated: CSAWATSGTSTDTQYF.

V and J are TRBV2 and TRBJ1-4; TRBD1 matches at 7 bases. The CDR3 contains 13 residues. The germline V gene encodes CDR1 SNHLY and CDR2 FYNNEI. Trimming removed 5 bases from V and 4 bases from J; junction bases left unmatched: 1. CDR3 amino acids: CASSRDSNEKLFF. CDR3 coding DNA: TGTGCCAGCAGTCGGGACAGTAATGAAAAACTGTTTTTT.

This clonotype has more than one count but fewer than ten. This sequence joins TRBV30 and TRBJ1-6; no firm D call. V was trimmed by 2 bases and J by 7 bases, leaving 12 bases between them. The CDR3 spans 14 residues. Per the germline V gene, CDR1 is GTSNPN and CDR2 is SVGIG (reference sequence). The CDR3 protein is CAWSPGILNSPLHF. The CDR3 coding sequence is TGTGCCTGGAGTCCCGGGATTCTGAATTCACCCCTCCACTTT.

The rearrangement uses TRBV29-1 and TRBJ2-1; 7 bases are a match to TRBD2. The CDR3 contains 14 residues. Germline lookup yields CDR1 SQVTM and CDR2 ANQGSEA. J was trimmed by 9 bases and V by 7 bases; bases with no gene match: 15. The DNA for the CDR3 is TGCAGCGCCGAAACGCGCGGGAGCTATGGTGAGCAGTTCTTC. Its protein is CSAETRGSYGEQFF.

A few counts support this clonotype. V and J are TRBV5-8 and TRBJ2-7; D might be TRBD1 (5 bases). The CDR3 consists of 15 residues. Trimming took 0 bases from V and 3 from J, leaving 13 bases between them. Germline V gives CDR1 SGHTS, CDR2 YDEGEE. The CDR3 bases are TGTGCCAGCAGCTTGGGACAGCACAGAAACTACGAGCAGTACTTC. This translates into CASSLGQHRNYEQYF.

This clonotype occurred a few times. The chain joins TRBV6-4 to TRBJ2-2; 7 bases are a match to TRBD2. The CDR3 is made up of 15 amino acids. After removal of 8 bases from V and 5 bases from J, the junction contained 11 bases not matched to a gene. Germline loops: CDR1 MRHNA, CDR2 SNTAGT. The CDR3 region has the DNA TGTGCCAGCCGAGCGGGGCCTTTGAATACCGGGGAGCTGTTTTTT. It specifies CASRAGPLNTGELFF.

This clonotype was recorded at least ten times. This chain uses TRBV7-9 with TRBJ2-7; no clear D gene. The CDR3 is made up of 13 amino acids. Germline CDR1 SEHNR, CDR2 FQNEAQ (reference sequence). The V end was cut by 3 bases, the J end by 3 bases, with 9 bases between. The CDR3 sequence: CASSFSHGYEQYF. CDR3 bases: TGTGCCAGCAGCTTTAGTCACGGCTACGAGCAGTACTTC.

This clonotype was detected only a few times. The V gene is TRBV5-1, the J gene TRBJ2-3, with 7 bases identical to TRBD2. Germline trimming cut 5 bases from V and 0 bases from J; bases unmatched to any gene: 0. This CDR3 region has 13 residues. The germline gives CDR1 SGHRS, CDR2 YFSETQ. CDR3 nucleotide sequence: TGCGCCAGCAGGCGGGAGAGCACAGATACGCAGTATTTT. This gives the protein CASRRESTDTQYF.

V and J are TRBV7-2 and TRBJ2-1; D is unresolved. The germline CDR1 and CDR2 sequences are SGHTA and FQGNSA. The CDR3 totals 13 residues. The V end lost 5 bases, the J end lost 8 bases, and 13 bases lay between the germline ends. The DNA for the CDR3 is TGTGCCAGCAGCCAAGGAACATACTATGAGCAGTTCTTC. It translates to CASSQGTYYEQFF.

Ten or more counts support this clonotype. V is TRBV25-1 and J is TRBJ2-2; 7 nucleotides align to TRBD1. The junction had 14 bases not matched to a gene; V was cut back by 6 bases and J by 4 bases. CDR3 length: 17 amino acids. Per the germline V gene, CDR1 is MGHDK and CDR2 is SYGVNS. The CDR3 coding sequence is TGTGCCAGCAGCGACGCGACAGGGCCAGGGGGCACCGGGGAGCTGTTTTTT. This sequence encodes CASSDATGPGGTGELFF.

The CDR3 spells CASSYGSGTLAYGYTF. CDR3 nucleotide sequence: TGTGCCAGCAGTTACGGTTCCGGGACGTTGGCCTATGGCTACACCTTC. The chain carries TRBV6-2 or TRBV6-3 and TRBJ1-2; tentative D call: TRBD1 (5 bases). Trimming took 2 bases from V and 4 from J, leaving 17 bases between them. The CDR3 contains 16 residues. In germline, CDR1 is MNHEY, CDR2 SVGEGT.

The rearrangement joins TRBV29-1 to TRBJ2-1; D is unresolved. Germline loops: CDR1 SQVTM, CDR2 ANQGSEA. Deletions cut 2 bases from V and 13 bases from J, with 24 bases between. This CDR3 comprises 15 residues. For the CDR3, the DNA is TGCAGCGTTGAAAGGCCCATCCAGGCAGGCCAACTTCAGTTCTTC. Translation gives CSVERPIQAGQLQFF.

This clonotype was counted ten times or more. The chain couples TRBV24-1 to TRBJ2-2, with D hard to call. Germline CDR1 KGHDR, CDR2 SFDVKD. There are 10 residues in the CDR3. CDR3 loop: CAPWLEELFF. CDR3 in DNA: TGTGCACCCTGGCTGGAGGAGCTGTTTTTT.

This clonotype was detected ten times or more. The chain joins TRBV25-1 to TRBJ2-1; 8 bases agree with TRBD2. J was trimmed by 8 bases and V by 3 bases; bases with no gene match: 15. Germline loops: CDR1 MGHDK, CDR2 SYGVNS. CDR3 size: 17 residues. In nucleotides, the CDR3 is TGTGCCAGCAGTGAGATAGCCGGGACTAGTTTCTCCCATGAGCAGTTCTTC. Translated, it gives CASSEIAGTSFSHEQFF.

The table lists this clonotype with many counts. This chain joins TRBV12-3 or TRBV12-4 and TRBJ2-1; TRBD2 matches at 14 bases. The CDR3 extends over 16 amino acids. After removal of 5 bases from V and 8 bases from J, the junction contained 8 bases not matched to a gene. The CDR3 loop reads CASSAAGLAGDHEQFF. The CDR3 coding sequence is TGTGCCAGCAGTGCCGCGGGACTAGCGGGAGACCATGAGCAGTTCTTC.

This clonotype was observed many times. V is TRBV20-1 and J is TRBJ2-5, with D possibly being TRBD1 (5 bases). V was cut by 4 bases and J by 2 bases, with 11 bases left in between. This CDR3 has 13 residues. From germline, CDR1 is DFQATT and CDR2 SNEGSKA (reference sequence). CDR3 protein: CSATRGIQETQYF. In nucleotides, the CDR3 is TGCAGTGCTACAAGGGGCATTCAAGAGACCCAGTACTTC.

This clonotype was detected ten times or more. The chain couples TRBV3-1 to TRBJ2-1; a weak D match, TRBD2 (6 bases). The CDR3 length is 11 residues. Germline assignment: CDR1 LGHDT and CDR2 YNNKEL (reference sequence). The V gene lost 11 bases and the J gene lost 6 bases, with 11 bases spanning the gap. This CDR3 reads CASGTGNEQFF. For the CDR3, the DNA is TGTGCCTCCGGGACTGGCAATGAGCAGTTCTTC.

This clonotype was detected many times. The chain uses TRBV10-3 and TRBJ2-5; perhaps TRBD1 as D (5 bases). Germline V gene lookup returns CDR1 ENHRY and CDR2 SYGVKD. V lost 6 bases, J lost 2 bases, and 7 bases lay in between. CDR3 length: 12 amino acids. The CDR3 is CAIRQGQETQYF. As DNA, the CDR3 is TGTGCCATCAGGCAGGGTCAAGAGACCCAGTACTTC.

There are many counts of this clonotype. The rearrangement links TRBV20-1 to TRBJ2-3, with 8 bases matching TRBD1. With 2 bases clipped from V and 11 bases from J, the junction kept 12 bases outside the gene matches. CDR1 is DFQATT and CDR2 is SNEGSKA in the germline V gene (reference sequence). CDR3 length equals 14 residues. The CDR3 DNA follows: TGCAGTGCTAGACACGGGACAGGCAACCCTCTGCAGTATTTT. Translation: CSARHGTGNPLQYF.

The table lists this clonotype with many counts. The rearrangement joins TRBV12-3 or TRBV12-4 to TRBJ1-2; TRBD1 aligns across 7 bases. The CDR3 loop spans 14 amino acids. Unmatched junction bases numbered 4, after V lost 6 bases and J lost 0 bases. CDR3 nucleotide sequence: TGTGCCAGCAGACGACAGGGCGCTAACTATGGCTACACCTTC. Amino acid sequence: CASRRQGANYGYTF.